This paragraph reports one T cell receptor beta chain. Its antigen is not known. Germline CDR1 is SQVTM and CDR2 is ANQGSEA. The CDR3 extends over 15 amino acids. Deletions cut 0 bases from V and 0 bases from J, with 9 bases between. This sample was included in a study of blood T cells in healthy people across ages. The study, taken as a whole, reports: The study could not conclusively compare naive and antigen-experienced cells, given its unsorted PBMCs. Older individuals had lower TCR beta diversity per million T cells (the decline was roughly linear).

A sample-barcoded 5' primer and a J-beta primer mix were used in a second PCR of about 6 to 11 cycles. Sequencing yielded, for each sample, at least 3 million paired-end reads carrying CDR3. One entry per CDR3 protein, called by TCRdb with MiXCR from the 5' RACE reads. The sample consists of about 1.6 million distinct CDR3 sequences, around 35% of them appearing once. Material for sequencing was blood. This sequence originates from a woman in her 30s in good health. The rearrangement links TRBV29-1 to TRBJ1-5, with D unclear. The CDR3 coding sequence is TGCAGCGTTGAAGAGACAAGGGATAGCAATCAGCCCCAGCATTTT. Amino acid sequence: CSVEETRDSNQPQHF.